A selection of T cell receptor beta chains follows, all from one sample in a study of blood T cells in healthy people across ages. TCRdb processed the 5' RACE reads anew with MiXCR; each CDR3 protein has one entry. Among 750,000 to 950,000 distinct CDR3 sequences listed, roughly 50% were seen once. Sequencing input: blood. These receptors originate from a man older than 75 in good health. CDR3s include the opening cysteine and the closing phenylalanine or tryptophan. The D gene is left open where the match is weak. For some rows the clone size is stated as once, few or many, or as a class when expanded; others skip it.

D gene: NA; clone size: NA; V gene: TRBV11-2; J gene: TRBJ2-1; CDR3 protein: CASSFDRFSYNEQFF; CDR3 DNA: TGTGCCAGCAGCTTCGACAGATTCTCCTACAATGAGCAGTTCTTC
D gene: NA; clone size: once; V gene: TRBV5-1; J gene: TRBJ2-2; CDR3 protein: CASSSVAGELFF; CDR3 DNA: TGCGCCAGCAGCTCGGTCGCCGGGGAGCTGTTTTTT
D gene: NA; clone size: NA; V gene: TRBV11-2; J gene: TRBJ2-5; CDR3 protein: CASSLGRAFPQETQYF; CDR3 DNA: TGTGCCAGCAGCTTGGGCAGGGCTTTTCCTCAAGAGACCCAGTACTTC
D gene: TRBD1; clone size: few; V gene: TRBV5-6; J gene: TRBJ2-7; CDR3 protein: CASSLRDRGYEQYF; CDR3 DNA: TGTGCCAGCAGCTTAAGGGACAGGGGTTACGAGCAGTACTTC
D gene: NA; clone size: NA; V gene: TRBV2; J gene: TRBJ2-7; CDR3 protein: CASSVLYGGTTTYEQYF; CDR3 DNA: TGTGCCAGCAGCGTACTCTATGGGGGAACCACTACCTACGAGCAGTACTTC
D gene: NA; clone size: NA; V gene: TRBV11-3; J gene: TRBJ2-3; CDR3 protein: CASSQGRGRSDTDTQYF; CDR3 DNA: TGTGCCAGCAGCCAGGGCAGGGGCCGGTCAGACACAGATACGCAGTATTTT
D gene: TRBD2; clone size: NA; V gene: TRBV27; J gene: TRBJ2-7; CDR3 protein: CASSGTSKSYEQYF; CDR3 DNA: TGTGCCAGCAGTGGGACTAGTAAGTCCTACGAGCAGTACTTC
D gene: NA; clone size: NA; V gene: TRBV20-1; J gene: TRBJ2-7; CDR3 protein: CSARETLYEQYF; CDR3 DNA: TGCAGTGCGCGCGAGACGCTCTACGAGCAGTACTTC
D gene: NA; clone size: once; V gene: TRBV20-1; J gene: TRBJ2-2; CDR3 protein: CSARGPSYTGELFF; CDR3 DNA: TGCAGTGCTAGAGGTCCGTCGTACACCGGGGAGCTGTTTTTT
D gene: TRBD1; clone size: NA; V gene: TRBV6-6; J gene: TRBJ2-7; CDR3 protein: CASSYRDRFYEQYF; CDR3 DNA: TGTGCCAGCAGTTACCGGGACAGATTCTACGAGCAGTACTTC
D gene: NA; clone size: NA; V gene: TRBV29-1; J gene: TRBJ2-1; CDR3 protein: CSGGGTSSYNEQFF; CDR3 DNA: TGCAGCGGGGGTGGGACGAGCTCCTACAATGAGCAGTTCTTC
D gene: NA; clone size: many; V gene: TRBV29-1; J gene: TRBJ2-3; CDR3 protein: CSVEARQGPRYAYF; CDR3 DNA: TGCAGCGTTGAAGCAAGGCAGGGCCCCAGATACGCGTATTTT
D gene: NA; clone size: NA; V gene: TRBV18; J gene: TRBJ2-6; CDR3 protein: CASSPTSVRGQAGANVLTF; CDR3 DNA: TGTGCCAGCTCACCAACATCAGTCCGGGGTCAGGCTGGGGCCAACGTCCTGACTTTC
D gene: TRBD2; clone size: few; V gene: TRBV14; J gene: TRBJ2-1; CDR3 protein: CASSQRLAGVDPYNEQFF; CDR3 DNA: TGTGCCAGCAGCCAACGACTAGCGGGAGTGGATCCCTACAATGAGCAGTTCTTC
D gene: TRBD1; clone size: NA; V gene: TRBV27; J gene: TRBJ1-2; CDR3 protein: CASSPAGGDPNYGYTF; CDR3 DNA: TGTGCCAGCAGCCCCGCAGGGGGCGACCCTAACTATGGCTACACCTTC
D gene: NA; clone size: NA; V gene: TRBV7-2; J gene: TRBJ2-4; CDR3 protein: CASSGRTSTNIQYF; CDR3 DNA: TGTGCCAGCAGCGGACGTACTAGTACGAACATTCAGTACTTC
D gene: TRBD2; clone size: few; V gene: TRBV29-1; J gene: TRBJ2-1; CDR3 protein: CSVEEGSGTDEQFF; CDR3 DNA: TGCAGCGTTGAAGAGGGTAGCGGGACCGATGAGCAGTTCTTC
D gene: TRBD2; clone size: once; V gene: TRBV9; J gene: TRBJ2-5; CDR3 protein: CASSPRSGRALETQYF; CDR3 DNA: TGTGCCAGCAGCCCGAGAAGCGGGAGGGCCTTGGAGACCCAGTACTTC
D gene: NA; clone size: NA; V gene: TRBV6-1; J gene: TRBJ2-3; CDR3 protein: CASSEGKDRYTYF; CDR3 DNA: TGTGCCAGCAGTGAAGGTAAAGACAGATACACGTATTTT
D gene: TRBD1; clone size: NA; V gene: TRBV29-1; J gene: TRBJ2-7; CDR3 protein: CSVEPQGAREQYF; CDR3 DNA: TGCAGCGTTGAACCACAGGGGGCACGTGAGCAGTACTTC
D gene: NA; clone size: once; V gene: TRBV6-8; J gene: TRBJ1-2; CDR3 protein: CASINRIPYDGYTF; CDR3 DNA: TGTGCCAGCATCAACAGGATTCCCTATGATGGCTACACCTTC
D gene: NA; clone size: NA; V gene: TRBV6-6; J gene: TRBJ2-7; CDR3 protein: CASSQRRQYEQYF; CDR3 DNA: TGTGCCAGCAGTCAACGCCGACAGTACGAGCAGTACTTC
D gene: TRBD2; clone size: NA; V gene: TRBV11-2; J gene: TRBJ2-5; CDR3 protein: CASSPSGEGETQYF; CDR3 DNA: TGTGCCAGCAGCCCCAGCGGGGAAGGAGAGACCCAGTACTTC
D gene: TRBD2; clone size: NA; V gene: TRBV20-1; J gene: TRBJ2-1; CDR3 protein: CSASASGRGNEQFF; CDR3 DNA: TGCAGTGCTAGTGCTAGCGGGAGGGGTAATGAGCAGTTCTTC
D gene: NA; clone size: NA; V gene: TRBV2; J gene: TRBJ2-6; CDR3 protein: CASIRDRDGANVLTF; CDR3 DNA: TGTGCCAGCATTCGGGACCGGGACGGAGCCAACGTCCTGACTTTC
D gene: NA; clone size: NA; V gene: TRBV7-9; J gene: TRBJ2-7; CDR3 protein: CASSLAGGIGNEQYF; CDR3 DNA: TGTGCCAGCAGCTTAGCCGGGGGCATCGGCAATGAGCAGTACTTC
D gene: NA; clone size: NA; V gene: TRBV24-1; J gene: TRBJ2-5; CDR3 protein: CATSEETGYQETQYF; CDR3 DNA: TGTGCCACCAGTGAGGAGACAGGTTACCAAGAGACCCAGTACTTC
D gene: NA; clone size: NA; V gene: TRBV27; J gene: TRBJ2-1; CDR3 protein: CASSTIAGRGEQFF; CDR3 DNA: TGTGCCAGCAGTACTATTGCCGGGCGGGGCGAGCAGTTCTTC
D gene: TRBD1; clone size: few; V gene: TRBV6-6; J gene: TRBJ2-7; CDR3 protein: CASSFKLGQGSEQYF; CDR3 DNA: TGTGCCAGCAGTTTCAAACTAGGACAGGGCTCCGAGCAGTACTTC
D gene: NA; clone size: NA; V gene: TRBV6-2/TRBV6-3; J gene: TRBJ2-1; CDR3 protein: CTSSYSIGSYNEQFF; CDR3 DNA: TGTACCAGCAGTTACTCGATCGGGAGCTACAATGAGCAGTTCTTC
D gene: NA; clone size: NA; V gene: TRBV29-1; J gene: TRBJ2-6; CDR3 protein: CSVLRSGANVLTF; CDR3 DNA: TGCAGCGTTTTACGTTCTGGGGCCAACGTCCTGACTTTC
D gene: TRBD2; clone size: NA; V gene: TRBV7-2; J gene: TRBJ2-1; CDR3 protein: CASSLSGTAYNEQFF; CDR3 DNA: TGTGCCAGCAGCCTTAGCGGGACGGCCTACAATGAGCAGTTCTTC
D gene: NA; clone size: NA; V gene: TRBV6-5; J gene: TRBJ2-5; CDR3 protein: CASSYKWGALGETQYF; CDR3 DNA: TGTGCCAGCAGTTACAAATGGGGGGCGTTAGGGGAGACCCAGTACTTC
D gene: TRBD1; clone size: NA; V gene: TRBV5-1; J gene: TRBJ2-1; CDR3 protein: CASSLAWTGEFYNEQFF; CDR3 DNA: TGCGCCAGCAGCTTGGCCTGGACAGGGGAATTCTACAATGAGCAGTTCTTC
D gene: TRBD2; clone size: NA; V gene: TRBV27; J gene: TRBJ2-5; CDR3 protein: CASSLLANRGGTKETQYF; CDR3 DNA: TGTGCCAGCAGTTTACTGGCGAACCGCGGGGGGACAAAAGAGACCCAGTACTTC
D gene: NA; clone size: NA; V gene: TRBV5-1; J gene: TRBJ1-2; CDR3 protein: CASSLFRTDTGYTF; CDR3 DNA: TGCGCCAGCAGCTTGTTCAGGACAGACACGGGCTACACCTTC
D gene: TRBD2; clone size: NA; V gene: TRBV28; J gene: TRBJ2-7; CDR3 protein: CASSIRGGFYEQYF; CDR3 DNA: TGTGCCAGCAGTATTCGGGGGGGCTTCTACGAGCAGTACTTC
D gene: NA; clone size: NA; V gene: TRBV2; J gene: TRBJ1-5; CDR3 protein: CASGNQPQHF; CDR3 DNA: TGTGCCAGCGGTAATCAGCCCCAGCATTTT
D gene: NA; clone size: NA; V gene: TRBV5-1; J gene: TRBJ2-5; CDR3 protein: CASSLASQETQYF; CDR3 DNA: TGCGCCAGCAGCTTGGCTAGCCAAGAGACCCAGTACTTC
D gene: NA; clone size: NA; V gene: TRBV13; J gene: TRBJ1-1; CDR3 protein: CASSLLLTGVSTEAFF; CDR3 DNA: TGTGCCAGCAGCTTACTCCTTACGGGGGTGAGCACTGAAGCTTTCTTT
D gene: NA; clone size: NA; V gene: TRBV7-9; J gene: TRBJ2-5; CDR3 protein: CASSASLSGATRFEETQYF; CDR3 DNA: TGTGCCAGCAGCGCTTCTCTGTCTGGCGCGACTAGATTCGAAGAGACCCAGTACTTC
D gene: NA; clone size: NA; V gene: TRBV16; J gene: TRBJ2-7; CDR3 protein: CASSPRVEQYF; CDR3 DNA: TGTGCCAGCAGCCCCCGGGTCGAGCAGTACTTC
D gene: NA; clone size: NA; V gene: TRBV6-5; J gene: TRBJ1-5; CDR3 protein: CASSPTLKTPQHF; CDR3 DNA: TGTGCCAGCAGTCCCACCCTAAAGACGCCCCAGCATTTT
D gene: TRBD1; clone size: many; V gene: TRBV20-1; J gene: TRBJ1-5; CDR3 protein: CSARDRRGISNQPQHF; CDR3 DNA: TGCAGTGCTAGAGATCGCAGGGGGATAAGCAATCAGCCCCAGCATTTT
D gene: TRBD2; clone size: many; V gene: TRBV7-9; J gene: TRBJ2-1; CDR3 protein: CASSPTTGGLAGSEQFF; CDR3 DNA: TGTGCCAGCAGCCCCACCACAGGGGGACTAGCGGGAAGTGAGCAGTTCTTC
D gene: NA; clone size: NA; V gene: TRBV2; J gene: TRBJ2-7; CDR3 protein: CASKGGAPYEQYF; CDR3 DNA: TGTGCCAGCAAAGGTGGAGCACCCTACGAGCAGTACTTC
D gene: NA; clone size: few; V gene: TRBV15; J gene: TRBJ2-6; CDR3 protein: CATSRQGPSGANVLTF; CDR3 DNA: TGTGCCACCAGCAGACAGGGTCCCTCTGGGGCCAACGTCCTGACTTTC
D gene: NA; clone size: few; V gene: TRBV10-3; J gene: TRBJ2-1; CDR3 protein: CATEDSSREQFF; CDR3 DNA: TGTGCCACCGAAGACTCCTCCCGAGAGCAGTTCTTC
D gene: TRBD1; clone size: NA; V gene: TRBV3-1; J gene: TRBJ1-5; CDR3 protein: CASSPQGAMSQPQHF; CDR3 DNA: TGTGCCAGCAGCCCGCAGGGGGCAATGAGTCAGCCCCAGCATTTT
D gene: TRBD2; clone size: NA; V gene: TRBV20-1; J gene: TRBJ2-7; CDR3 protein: CSADLAGGAYEQYF; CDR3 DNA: TGCAGTGCAGACCTAGCGGGAGGCGCCTACGAGCAGTACTTC
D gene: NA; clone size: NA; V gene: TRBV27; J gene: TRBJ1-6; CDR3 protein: CASSLSDRGRNSPLHF; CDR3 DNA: TGTGCCAGCAGCCTATCCGACCGGGGGAGGAATTCACCCCTCCACTTT
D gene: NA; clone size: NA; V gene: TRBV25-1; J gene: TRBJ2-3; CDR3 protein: CASSSQGGTDTQYF; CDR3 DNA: TGTGCCAGCAGTTCACAGGGTGGAACAGATACGCAGTATTTT
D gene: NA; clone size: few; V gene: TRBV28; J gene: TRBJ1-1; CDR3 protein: CASSFRIRDTEAFF; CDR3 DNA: TGTGCCAGCAGTTTCCGAATTCGGGACACTGAAGCTTTCTTT
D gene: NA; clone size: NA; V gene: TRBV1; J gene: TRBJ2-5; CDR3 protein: CTSSQDGMLAGGQETQYF; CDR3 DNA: TGCACCAGCAGCCAAGATGGTATGCTAGCGGGAGGACAAGAGACCCAGTACTTC